Given below is one T cell receptor beta chain in context. Its target is not known. The source of the sample is a study of cytomegalovirus exposure and HLA in healthy donors. Findings of the study overall: CMV serostatus was the sole immune exposure information available. A later analysis found TCR association rates differed by HLA locus, highest for DRB1 and lowest for HLA-C.

Each of the donors was a healthy bone marrow donor. This PCR relied on a set of 60 Vbeta primers and 13 Jbeta primers. Sequencing used immunoSEQ multiplex PCR; TCRdb keeps in-frame clones, though not all of them. The sample holds some 150,000 clones, roughly 82% seen once. There are 13 residues in the CDR3. CDR1 and CDR2 (germline): SGHNT, YYREEE (reference sequence). Trimming left V 7 bases short and J 1 base short, with 8 bases between. This receptor was taken from a woman aged 50 to 60 in good health and CMV-seropositive. This rearrangement joins TRBV5-4 to TRBJ1-4; D not resolved. Specimen: PBMCs. CDR3 region: CASSGGTNEKLFF. In nucleotides, the CDR3 is TGTGCCAGCTCAGGAGGAACTAATGAAAAACTGTTTTTT. Using reference TRBV5-4 and TRBJ1-4 for the parts outside the CDR3, the full variable domain is ETGVTQSPTHLIKTRGQQVTLRCSSQSGHNTVSWYQQALGQGPQFIFQYYREEENGRGNFPPRFSGLQFPNYSSELNVNALELDDSALYLCASSGGTNEKLFFGSGTQLSVL.